This section outlines one TCR beta chain sequence together with its context. The antigen is unknown. The sample is drawn from a study of shared clonotypes between healthy human individuals. Repertoires were generated with immunoSEQ multiplex PCR, while TCRdb's copy carries only in-frame clones and drops some. Altogether over a million clones are present, about four fifths being singletons, with the ten largest covering 0.61%. The study's findings and limits: The authors expected sequencing depth to affect clonotype sharing among donors.

Germline lookup yields CDR1 SNHLY and CDR2 FYNNEI. Trimming took off 1 base at V and 7 bases at J, with 14 bases between the two ends. The CDR3 covers 14 residues. The sample comprised memory CD4+ T cells from PBMCs. Noted subset: CD45RA-negative fraction. V is TRBV2 and J is TRBJ2-7; D gene unclear. The TCR was taken from a man between 18 and 35 years old in good health. Some clones in this sample may be carry-over from other donors' samples. In DNA, the CDR3 is TGTGCCAGCAGTGAAGGGCAGACCTTCGGGGAGCAGTACTTC. It is translated as CASSEGQTFGEQYF.